Below, 13 T cell receptor beta chains from the same sample are listed, as sequenced in a study of shared clonotypes between healthy human individuals. The method was immunoSEQ multiplex PCR; TCRdb's version includes in-frame clones alone and lacks a portion of them. The top ten hold approximately 0.32% of the sample, which has approximately 400,000 clones, 96% seen once. The specimen was memory CD8+ T cells sorted from blood. Subset of the sample: CD45RO+ cells pooled with CCR7-negative TemRA cells. Receptors originate from a man aged 25 to 40 in good health.

The CDR3 nucleotides read TGTGCCAGCAGTTACGGGACTAGCCGTAACAATGAGCAGTTCTTC. It codes for CASSYGTSRNNEQFF. V usage is TRBV6-5 and J usage is TRBJ2-1; 9 bases agree with TRBD2. V trimming: 2 bases; J trimming: 5 bases; junction bases outside the gene matches: 4. From germline, CDR1 is MNHEY and CDR2 SVGAGI. CDR3 length: 15 residues.

This clone was seen only once. The rearrangement links TRBV28 to TRBJ1-4; D unresolved. CDR1 is MDHEN, CDR2 SYDVKM, per germline. V was trimmed by 2 bases and J by 3 bases, leaving 13 bases between them. The CDR3 loop spans 16 amino acids. Here the CDR3 reads CASSLRRRYPNEKLFF. Here the CDR3 DNA reads TGTGCCAGCAGTTTACGTCGGAGATACCCTAATGAAAAACTGTTTTTT.

The gene calls are TRBV7-9 and TRBJ2-3; 9 bases are shared with TRBD2. Germline V gives CDR1 SEHNR, CDR2 FQNEAQ (reference sequence). This CDR3 contains 18 residues. The trim removed 5 bases at V and 4 bases at J, leaving 16 bases unmatched. CDR3 loop: CASSLTGRREGRADTQYF. The CDR3 region has the DNA TGTGCCAGCAGCCTAACCGGGCGGCGGGAGGGCCGCGCAGATACGCAGTATTTT.

The rearrangement uses TRBV29-1 and TRBJ2-7; D gene uncertain. With 4 bases removed from V and 0 bases from J, the gap between germline ends came to 10 bases. The CDR3 consists of 13 residues. Germline V gene data show CDR1 as SQVTM and CDR2 as ANQGSEA. The CDR3 DNA sequence: TGCAGCGTTGGGGTCGCCGGCTCCTACGAGCAGTACTTC. It specifies CSVGVAGSYEQYF.

The V gene is TRBV6-1, the J gene TRBJ2-3, with 9 bases aligning to TRBD1. The CDR3 covers 15 residues. The germline V gene encodes CDR1 MNHNS and CDR2 SASEGT. The V segment lost 4 bases and the J segment 6 bases; nucleotides outside the gene matches: 8. This CDR3 is CASSATWTGEDTQYF. The CDR3 region has the DNA TGTGCCAGCAGTGCCACCTGGACAGGGGAGGATACGCAGTATTTT.

This chain connects TRBV9 to TRBJ1-2; D gene ambiguous. This CDR3 is 12 amino acids long. Germline lookup yields CDR1 SGDLS and CDR2 YYNGEE. The germline V and J ends were trimmed by 0 bases and 9 bases, with 9 bases remaining between them. CDR3 nucleotides: TGTGCCAGCAGCGTAGAACCGGAGAGCTACACCTTC. Translation: CASSVEPESYTF.

This chain connects TRBV5-4 to TRBJ1-2, with 9 bases lining up with TRBD1. In germline, CDR1 is SGHNT, CDR2 YYREEE (reference sequence). The CDR3 length is 13 residues. With 4 bases clipped from V and 6 bases from J, the junction kept 4 bases outside the gene matches. CDR3: CASSPGQGNGYTF. The CDR3 DNA reads as TGTGCCAGCAGCCCCGGACAGGGGAATGGCTACACCTTC.

The V and J genes are TRBV5-1 and TRBJ2-2; no clear D. The CDR3 runs to 12 residues. In germline, CDR1 is SGHRS, CDR2 YFSETQ. Deletions cut 1 base from V and 7 bases from J, with 5 bases between. CDR3 sequence: CASSLYGGELFF. In nucleotides, the CDR3 is TGCGCCAGCAGCTTGTATGGCGGGGAGCTGTTTTTT.

The rearrangement joins TRBV18 to TRBJ2-1, with D possibly matching TRBD1 (6 bases). The CDR3 contains 15 residues. CDR1 and CDR2 (germline): KGHSH, LQKENI. Trimming left V 5 bases short and J 0 bases short, with 11 bases between. The DNA of the CDR3 is TGTGCCAGCTCAGAACTGACAGGCTCCTACAATGAGCAGTTCTTC. This encodes CASSELTGSYNEQFF.

This clone was detected only a few times. J is TRBJ1-5 and V is TRBV28; no definite D call. V was shortened by 5 bases and J by 3 bases, with 2 bases between the two germline ends. This CDR3 is built from 11 residues. Germline-derived CDR1 and CDR2 are MDHEN and SYDVKM. Written as DNA, the CDR3 is TGTGCCAGCAGTGCCAATCAGCCCCAGCATTTT. Residues: CASSANQPQHF.

The chain has TRBV14 and TRBJ2-7, with 7 bases matching TRBD2. Germline CDR1 SGHDN, CDR2 FVKESK. Trimming took 3 bases from V and 4 from J; bases not matched to a gene: 9. The CDR3 loop spans 15 amino acids. The CDR3 coding sequence is TGTGCCAGCAGCCATCCCCGCGGGAGTATATACGAGCAGTACTTC. Amino acids: CASSHPRGSIYEQYF.

The rearrangement uses TRBV5-6 and TRBJ2-7; D may be TRBD2 (6 bases). The CDR3 length is 17 residues. Germline V CDR1 and CDR2: SGHDT, YYEEEE. V was clipped by 1 base and J by 2 bases, with 19 bases between them. The CDR3 is CASSLWPPGGRAYEQYF. The CDR3 DNA reads as TGTGCCAGCAGCTTGTGGCCCCCCGGGGGTCGGGCCTACGAGCAGTACTTC.

The V and J genes are TRBV7-8 and TRBJ2-7; no definite D call. In germline, CDR1 is SGHVS, CDR2 FQNEAQ. This CDR3 contains 13 residues. The ends were cut back, 2 bases at V and 5 bases at J, with 10 bases in the middle. The CDR3 bases are TGTGCCAGCAGCTTAACCCTAAGCGACGAGCAGTACTTC. It translates to CASSLTLSDEQYF.